This record covers a single T cell receptor (beta chain). Its antigen is not known. The entry originates in a study of cytomegalovirus exposure and HLA in healthy donors. Regarding the study as a whole: Common viral pathogens (according to a later analysis) appeared linked to several of the most significant clusters. As a later analysis revealed, the rate of TCR association differed by HLA locus, with DRB1 most and HLA-C fewest. A later analysis found that most CMV-associated TCR beta chains appeared HLA-restricted. V- and J-gene trimming of TCR beta was linked (in a later analysis) to a missense DCLRE1C variant.

PCR involved 60 Vbeta and 13 Jbeta primers. Assay: immunoSEQ multiplex PCR; the TCRdb copy retains only in-frame clones and omits some. The data contain roughly 170,000 clones, 75% to 85% of them singletons. The TCR was taken from a woman between 45 and 65 years old in good health and CMV-seropositive. The source material was PBMCs.

The CDR3 spells CASSPGQGPYEQYF. CDR3 sequence (DNA): TGTGCCAGCTCACCGGGACAGGGGCCCTACGAGCAGTACTTC. The chain combines TRBV18 with TRBJ2-7; 10 bases fit TRBD1. V gave up 3 bases and J gave up 2 bases; unmatched junction bases: 1. Germline CDR1 is KGHSH and CDR2 is LQKENI. The CDR3 sequence is 14 residues long.